The source of this TCR beta chain is a study of blood T cell repertoires in COVID-19. At the level of the study: The origin of the acute and convalescent COVID-19 samples was the United States, Italy and Spain.

CDR1 is LNHDA and CDR2 is SQIVND in the germline V gene (reference sequence). This CDR3 spans 17 amino acids. The V and J ends lost 3 bases and 5 bases respectively, with 20 bases between them. In the original analysis: For nucleated cells, counts were estimated from reference gene primer amplification. The repertoire was sequenced with immunoSEQ multiplex PCR; TCRdb's copy has only in-frame clones and lacks some. Clonal size and the V and J genes are those of that table, whereas D and trimming came from the DNA. Of roughly 150,000 clones in the sample, under 85% were seen once. The sample holds one count of this clone.

This clonotype was sampled from a woman older than 75 with acute or convalescent COVID-19. The chain couples TRBV19 to TRBJ1-5, with D possibly matching TRBD1 (5 bases). The sequenced sample consisted of peripheral blood. CDR3 loop: CASSMLGAGFMDQPQHF. DNA of the CDR3: TGTGCCAGTAGTATGTTAGGAGCAGGGTTTATGGATCAGCCCCAGCATTTT.